This is a list of T cell receptor beta chains from one sample in a study of blood T cell repertoires in COVID-19. Only in-frame clones appear in the TCRdb table, and some are missing; sequencing was by immunoSEQ multiplex PCR. Among about 160,000 clones listed, over 75% were seen once. The sample taken for sequencing was PBMCs or T cells enriched from blood (not recorded which). The receptors here all came from a woman aged 40 to 55 with acute COVID-19. CDR3s include the opening cysteine and the closing phenylalanine or tryptophan. A D gene is named only where the DNA matches it firmly. Only some rows state a clone size, as once, few, many or a class for expanded clones.

>TRBJ1-2|.|TRBV19|.
TGTGCCAGTAGTATTCCGGGTCTTGGCTACACCTTC
CASSIPGLGYTF
>TRBJ2-4|.|TRBV21-1|.
TGTGCCAGCAGAAACTCGATCCTTCGAGTCAACATTCAGTACTTC
CASRNSILRVNIQYF
>TRBJ2-2|.|TRBV19|.
TGTGCCAGTAGTCGTCTTCCGGGACTGACCGCCCGTGGCACCGGGGAGCTGTTTTTT
CASSRLPGLTARGTGELFF
>TRBJ1-2|.|TRBV25-1|.
TGTGCCAGCAGTGGGCCGCGTACGGGAGGCTACACCTTC
CASSGPRTGGYTF
>TRBJ2-5|TRBD2|TRBV29-1|once
TGCAGCGTTGGTCCGGGGGGATTGGAGACCCAGTACTTC
CSVGPGGLETQYF
>TRBJ1-1|TRBD1|TRBV29-1|.
TGCAGCGCTGGACAGGGCGGGACTGAAGCTTTCTTT
CSAGQGGTEAFF
>TRBJ2-3|TRBD1|TRBV19|once
TGTGCCAGTAGTATAGCGGGACAGGGGGTCACAGATACGCAGTATTTT
CASSIAGQGVTDTQYF
>TRBJ1-5|.|TRBV2|.
TGTGCCAGCGAGGCAGGGGAGGGTCAGCCCCAGCATTTT
CASEAGEGQPQHF
>TRBJ2-1|TRBD2|TRBV27|.
TGTGCCAGCGGAGGTTCGGGTCTAGCGGGAGATAATGAGCAGTTCTTC
CASGGSGLAGDNEQFF
>TRBJ2-5|.|TRBV3-1/TRBV3-2|.
TGTGCCAGCAGCCAACAGGGATCACAAGAGACCCAGTACTTC
CASSQQGSQETQYF
>TRBJ1-1|TRBD1|TRBV19|.
TGTGCCAGTAGTATAAAAAACAGGGGTACTGAAGCTTTCTTT
CASSIKNRGTEAFF
>TRBJ2-4|TRBD2|TRBV7-9|once
TGTGCCAGCAGCACCCCAGGAGGCGGGAGGGAAAACATTCAGTACTTC
CASSTPGGGRENIQYF
>TRBJ2-4|.|TRBV19|.
TGTGCCAGTAGTATAGGGTATCCTGGAGGGAAAAACATTCAGTACTTC
CASSIGYPGGKNIQYF
>TRBJ1-1|TRBD1|TRBV19|.
TGTGCCAGTAGTACCACCGGACAGGGTAGCGCTGAAGCTTTCTTT
CASSTTGQGSAEAFF
>TRBJ2-5|.|TRBV10-3|.
TGTGCCACCACCCCCGGGCAGGGTGAAGAGACCCAGTACTTC
CATTPGQGEETQYF
>TRBJ2-1|TRBD2|TRBV7-2|.
TGTGCCAGCAGCGATTGGACTAGCAATGAGCAGTTCTTC
CASSDWTSNEQFF
>TRBJ1-4|TRBD1|TRBV5-1|.
TGCGCCAGCAGCTTCGGACAGGGGCCCTTCCCAACTAATGAAAAACTGTTTTTT
CASSFGQGPFPTNEKLFF
>TRBJ2-1|TRBD2|TRBV30|.
TGTGCCTGGGCAACTAGCGGGATGAGGAATGAGCAGTTCTTC
CAWATSGMRNEQFF
>TRBJ1-6|.|TRBV2|.
TGTGCCAGCAGCGGGAATAATTCACCCCTCCACTTT
CASSGNNSPLHF
>TRBJ1-1|.|TRBV12-3/TRBV12-4|.
TGTGCCAGCAGCCAGGGAAGTGAAGCTTTCTTT
CASSQGSEAFF
>TRBJ1-5|.|TRBV15|.
TGTGCCACCAGCAGAGATCGGGCAGGGGTCGGTCAGCCCCAGCATTTT
CATSRDRAGVGQPQHF
>TRBJ2-5|TRBD2|TRBV5-1|.
TGCGCCAGCAGCTTTACGGGAGGACCGTGGGAAGAGACCCAGTACTTC
CASSFTGGPWEETQYF
>TRBJ1-1|.|TRBV10-3|.
TGTGCCATCAGTGGGGCACGGGAAGGAACTCGAACTGAAGCTTTCTTT
CAISGAREGTRTEAFF
>TRBJ1-1|TRBD1|TRBV5-1|.
TGCGCCAGCAGCGAGGACAGGGGGAACACTGAAGCTTTCTTT
CASSEDRGNTEAFF
>TRBJ1-5|.|TRBV29-1|once
TGCAGCGTTGGGTACGGGGTCAATCAGCCCCAGCATTTT
CSVGYGVNQPQHF
>TRBJ2-1|.|TRBV10-2|.
TGCGCCAGCGATGACAGGCCCTGGGGAAATTCCTACAATGAGCAGTTCTTC
CASDDRPWGNSYNEQFF
>TRBJ1-6|TRBD1|TRBV4-2|.
TGTGCCAGCAGCCAAGAGCCGGGACAGGGGGAGACACCCCTCCACTTT
CASSQEPGQGETPLHF
>TRBJ1-2|.|TRBV10-3|few
TGTGCCATCAGTGAGTCGACGGCAGGGGCTGGCTACACCTTC
CAISESTAGAGYTF
>TRBJ2-5|TRBD1|TRBV5-1|.
TGCGCCAGCAGTATACGACCCGGGACAGCCCAAGAGACCCAGTACTTC
CASSIRPGTAQETQYF
>TRBJ2-5|.|TRBV18|.
TGTGCCAGCTCACGCTCGGGGAACCAAGAGACCCAGTACTTC
CASSRSGNQETQYF
>TRBJ2-1|.|TRBV2|.
TGTGCCAGCAGCGGTAGTCTAGGCTACAATGAGCAGTTCTTC
CASSGSLGYNEQFF
>TRBJ2-1|TRBD1|TRBV11-3|.
TGTGCCAGCAGCTTAGCACAGGGGGCGAGAGACAATGAGCAGTTCTTC
CASSLAQGARDNEQFF
>TRBJ1-1|.|TRBV28|.
TGTGCCAGCAGTCACTTCGGCGGAGGCCTGAACACTGAAGCTTTCTTT
CASSHFGGGLNTEAFF
>TRBJ1-1|.|TRBV6-5|.
TGTGCCAGCAGCGTAGATAGGGGGGGCACTGAAGCTTTCTTT
CASSVDRGGTEAFF
>TRBJ2-1|.|TRBV7-3|.
TGTGCCAGCAGTAGCGAAGCTTACAATGAGCAGTTCTTC
CASSSEAYNEQFF
>TRBJ2-1|TRBD2|TRBV7-8|.
TGTGCCAGCAGCCCCCGAGGAGTACTAGCGGGAGCCTACAATGAGCAGTTCTTC
CASSPRGVLAGAYNEQFF
>TRBJ2-5|TRBD1|TRBV7-9|once
TGTGCCAGCAGCTTGGGTCAGGGGGCTTCAACTGAGACCCAGTACTTC
CASSLGQGASTETQYF
>TRBJ2-3|.|TRBV12-2|.
TGTGCAAGTCGCTTAGTAGGGGTCCCTAGCGGTTACGCAGATACGCAGTATTTT
CASRLVGVPSGYADTQYF
>TRBJ1-4|.|TRBV27|.
TGTGCCAGCAGTTGGGCAGTTGCAACTAATGAAAAACTGTTTTTT
CASSWAVATNEKLFF
>TRBJ2-5|TRBD2|TRBV4-2|.
TGTGCCAGCAGCCAAATGGTCGCGGGAGGGCCGGAGACCCAGTACTTC
CASSQMVAGGPETQYF
>TRBJ1-6|TRBD1|TRBV5-1|.
TGCGCCAGCAGCTTGATTGACAGGGATGGCTCACCCCTCCACTTT
CASSLIDRDGSPLHF
>TRBJ1-5|TRBD1|TRBV11-2|.
TGTGCCAGCAGCTTGGACAGGGATCAGCCCCAGCATTTT
CASSLDRDQPQHF
>TRBJ2-7|TRBD1|TRBV7-2|.
TGTGCCAGCAGCTTGGGCAGGGGGAGCTACGAGCAGTACTTC
CASSLGRGSYEQYF
>TRBJ1-1|.|TRBV12-3/TRBV12-4|.
TGTGCCAGCAGCCGAGTGGTGAACACTGAAGCTTTCTTT
CASSRVVNTEAFF
>TRBJ2-3|TRBD2|TRBV9|.
TGTGCCAGCAGCGTAGGTCCTAGCGGTAGCACAGATACGCAGTATTTT
CASSVGPSGSTDTQYF
>TRBJ1-1|TRBD1|TRBV6-5|.
TGTGCCAGCAGCGACAGGGGGCGGGGGACTGAAGCTTTCTTT
CASSDRGRGTEAFF
>TRBJ1-2|.|TRBV30|few
TGTGCCTGGAAGGCGGGATGGGGAGGCTACACCTTC
CAWKAGWGGYTF
>TRBJ1-2|.|TRBV7-2|.
TGTGCCAGCAGCTTCACTACAGCGGATGGCTACACCTTC
CASSFTTADGYTF
>TRBJ1-2|.|TRBV2|once
TGTGCCAGCAACCTACAGGGTCGCGGAGCCACGGGGGGCTACACCTTC
CASNLQGRGATGGYTF